This T cell receptor beta chain was identified during a study of cytomegalovirus exposure and HLA in healthy donors. About this clone: Its antigen remains unidentified.

Overall study findings and caveats: Sequencing likely caused a cluster of highly shared sequence variants. It was taken for granted in presence/absence analyses that sequencing depth across donors was roughly uniform.

Primers for the PCR totalled 60 Vbeta and 13 Jbeta. Profiling relied on immunoSEQ multiplex PCR, and the TCRdb table lists in-frame clones only, not all of them. This sample's table reports 65,000 to 95,000 clones. This CDR3 region has 15 residues. Per the germline V gene, CDR1 is GTSNPN and CDR2 is SVGIG (reference sequence). V lost 3 bases to trimming and J lost 6 bases; unmatched junction nucleotides: 11. Donors likely had unrecorded immune exposures despite being nominally healthy when sampled. The TCR comes from a female donor in good health and CMV-seropositive. Material for sequencing was PBMCs. The rearrangement joins TRBV30 to TRBJ1-5, with 7 bases lining up with TRBD1. CDR3 coding DNA: TGTGCCTGGAGCCGGAGACAGGGAGTAAGTCAGCCCCAGCATTTT. This gives the protein CAWSRRQGVSQPQHF. The full variable domain, with the rest looked up from reference TRBV30 and TRBJ1-5, is SQTIHQWPATLVQPVGSPLSLECTVEGTSNPNLYWYRQAAGRGLQLLFYSVGIGQISSEVPQNLSASRPQDRQFILSSKKLLLSDSGFYLCAWSRRQGVSQPQHFGDGTRLSIL.